A single sample gave rise to the 6 T cell receptor beta chains below, sequenced in a study of T cell responses to AZD1222 COVID-19 vaccine. Profiled with immunoSEQ multiplex PCR; TCRdb holds only in-frame clones, not every one. The top ten hold approximately 3.9% of the sample, which has 150,000 to 200,000 clones, just over 90% seen once. The source material was peripheral blood, sampled on day 0 of AZD1222 vaccination. These receptors came from an adult in good health.

This chain connects TRBV13 to TRBJ1-6; D gene uncertain. Germline CDR1 reads PRHDT; CDR2 reads FYEKMQ (reference sequence). The CDR3 is made up of 13 amino acids. V was clipped by 5 bases and J by 8 bases, with 10 bases between them. Here the CDR3 DNA reads TGTGCCAGCAGCCCCTGGCGCGATTCACCCCTCCACTTT. Its translation is CASSPWRDSPLHF.

This chain uses TRBV7-9 with TRBJ2-7; TRBD1 is a possible D gene (6 bases). Trimming left V 6 bases short and J 2 bases short, with 14 bases between. Germline CDR1 and CDR2: SEHNR and FQNEAQ (reference sequence). The CDR3 contains 14 residues. The CDR3, as DNA: TGTGCCAGCAGTCCTACAGGGATCGCCTACGAGCAGTACTTC. The encoded protein is CASSPTGIAYEQYF. The full variable domain, its missing parts supplied by reference TRBV7-9 and TRBJ2-7, is DTGVSQNPRHKITKRGQNVTFRCDPISEHNRLYWYRQTLGQGPEFLTYFQNEAQLEKSRLLSDRFSAERPKGSFSTLEIQRTEQGDSAMYLCASSPTGIAYEQYFGPGTRLTVT.

The DNA for the CDR3 is TGTGCCACCAGCAGAGATAAGGCAGGGAGGGAGTTCTTC. Translation gives CATSRDKAGREFF. This rearrangement joins TRBV15 to TRBJ2-1; 7 nucleotides agree with TRBD2. The CDR3 is 13 residues long. Germline V gene sequence: CDR1 LNHNV, CDR2 YYDKDF (reference sequence). V lost 0 bases, J lost 14 bases, and 7 bases stayed unmatched.

The CDR3 DNA follows: TGCGCCACCTCTTTGAGAGGGAAGAACGAGCAGTACTTC. This gives the protein CATSLRGKNEQYF. The J gene is TRBJ2-7, the V gene TRBV10-1, with a weak D call TRBD2 (5 bases). The CDR3 runs to 13 residues. Germline values: CDR1 WNHNN, CDR2 SYGVQD (reference sequence). Between the trimmed V and J ends, which lost 10 bases and 5 bases, there was a span of 18 bases.

The chain joins TRBV19 to TRBJ2-5, with 10 bases lining up with TRBD1. The germline V gene encodes CDR1 LNHDA and CDR2 SQIVND (reference sequence). J gave up 4 bases and V 6 bases, and 11 bases lay outside the gene matches. This CDR3 is 16 amino acids long. The CDR3: CASRSPPGQGSETQYF. CDR3 DNA sequence: TGTGCCAGTAGATCCCCCCCGGGACAGGGGTCAGAGACCCAGTACTTC.

V and J are TRBV7-9 and TRBJ2-7; no reliable D call. CDR3 length equals 15 residues. Trimming removed 1 base from V and 0 bases from J, with 10 bases in between. Germline V gene lookup returns CDR1 SEHNR and CDR2 FQNEAQ (reference sequence). CDR3 nucleotides: TGTGCCAGCAGCTTAGGTTCTAGAGCCTCCTACGAGCAGTACTTC. Translation: CASSLGSRASYEQYF.